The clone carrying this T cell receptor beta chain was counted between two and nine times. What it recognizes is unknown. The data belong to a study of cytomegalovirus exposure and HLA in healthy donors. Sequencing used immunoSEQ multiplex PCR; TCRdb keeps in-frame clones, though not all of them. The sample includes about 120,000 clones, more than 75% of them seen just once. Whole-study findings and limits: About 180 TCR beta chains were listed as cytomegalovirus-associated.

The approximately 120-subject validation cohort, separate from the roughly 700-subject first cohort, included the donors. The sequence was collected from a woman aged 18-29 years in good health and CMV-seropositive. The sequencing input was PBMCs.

Here the CDR3 DNA reads TGTGCCAGCAGCCGGGGGAGAGGGAGCGGCTACACCTTC. Its protein product is CASSRGRGSGYTF. The chain is built from TRBV25-1 and TRBJ1-2; a possible D gene is TRBD1 (5 bases). Trimming removed 6 bases at V and 8 bases at J, with 16 bases between. The CDR3 totals 13 residues. CDR1 is MGHDK and CDR2 is SYGVNS in the germline V gene.